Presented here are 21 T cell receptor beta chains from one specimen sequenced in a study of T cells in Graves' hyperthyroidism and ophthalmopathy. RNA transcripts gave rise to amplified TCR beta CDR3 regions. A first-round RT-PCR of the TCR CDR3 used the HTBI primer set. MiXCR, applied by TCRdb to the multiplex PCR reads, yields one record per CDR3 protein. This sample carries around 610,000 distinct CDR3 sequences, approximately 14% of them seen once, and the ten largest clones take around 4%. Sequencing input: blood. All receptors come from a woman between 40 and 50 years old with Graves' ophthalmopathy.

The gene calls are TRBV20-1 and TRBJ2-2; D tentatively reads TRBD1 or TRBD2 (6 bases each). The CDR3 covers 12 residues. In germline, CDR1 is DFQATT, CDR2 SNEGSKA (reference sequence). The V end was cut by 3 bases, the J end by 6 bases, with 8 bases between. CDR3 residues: CSASRGAGELFF. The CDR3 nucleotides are TGCAGTGCTAGTAGGGGGGCCGGGGAGCTGTTTTTT.

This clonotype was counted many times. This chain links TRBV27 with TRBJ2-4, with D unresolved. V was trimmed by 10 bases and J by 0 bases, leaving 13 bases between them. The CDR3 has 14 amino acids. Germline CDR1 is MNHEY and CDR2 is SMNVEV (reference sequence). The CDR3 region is CATRSSLAKNIQYF. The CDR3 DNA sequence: TGTGCCACACGGAGTTCCCTAGCCAAAAACATTCAGTACTTC.

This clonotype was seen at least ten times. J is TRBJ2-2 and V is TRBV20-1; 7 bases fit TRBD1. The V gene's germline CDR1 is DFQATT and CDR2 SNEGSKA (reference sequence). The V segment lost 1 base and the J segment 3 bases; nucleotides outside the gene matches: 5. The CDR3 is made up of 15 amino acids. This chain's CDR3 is CSARVSGTDTGELFF. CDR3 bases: TGCAGTGCTAGAGTTTCCGGGACAGACACCGGGGAGCTGTTTTTT.

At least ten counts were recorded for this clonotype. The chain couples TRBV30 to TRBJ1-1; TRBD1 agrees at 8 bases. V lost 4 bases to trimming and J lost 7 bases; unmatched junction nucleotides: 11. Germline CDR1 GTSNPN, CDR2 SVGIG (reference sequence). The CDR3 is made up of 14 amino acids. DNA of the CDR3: TGTGCCTGGAACGTACGGGGACAGGCCTTTGAAGCTTTCTTT. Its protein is CAWNVRGQAFEAFF. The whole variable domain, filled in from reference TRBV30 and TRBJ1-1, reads SQTIHQWPATLVQPVGSPLSLECTVEGTSNPNLYWYRQAAGRGLQLLFYSVGIGQISSEVPQNLSASRPQDRQFILSSKKLLLSDSGFYLCAWNVRGQAFEAFFGQGTRLTVV.

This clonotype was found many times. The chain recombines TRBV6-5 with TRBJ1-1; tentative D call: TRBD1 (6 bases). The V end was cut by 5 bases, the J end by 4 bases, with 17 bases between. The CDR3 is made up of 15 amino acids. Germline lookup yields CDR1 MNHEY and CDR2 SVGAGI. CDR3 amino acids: CASSNKGGFGTEAFF. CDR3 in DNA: TGTGCCAGCAGTAACAAAGGGGGTTTCGGCACTGAAGCTTTCTTT.

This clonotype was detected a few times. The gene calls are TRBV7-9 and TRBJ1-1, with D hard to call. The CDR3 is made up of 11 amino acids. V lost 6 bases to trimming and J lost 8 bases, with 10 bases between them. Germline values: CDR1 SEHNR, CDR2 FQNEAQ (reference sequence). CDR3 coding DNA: TGTGCCAGCAGAGGCCCTACGGAAGCTTTCTTT. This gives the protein CASRGPTEAFF.

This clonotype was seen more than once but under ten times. The CDR3 sequence is CASSSPGTSANPYEQYF. As DNA, the CDR3 is TGTGCCAGCAGTTCACCCGGGACTAGCGCCAACCCCTACGAGCAGTACTTC. The chain combines TRBV28 with TRBJ2-7, with 10 bases fitting TRBD2. Unmatched junction bases numbered 11, after V lost 4 bases and J lost 2 bases. This CDR3 is 17 amino acids long. The V gene's germline CDR1 is MDHEN and CDR2 SYDVKM.

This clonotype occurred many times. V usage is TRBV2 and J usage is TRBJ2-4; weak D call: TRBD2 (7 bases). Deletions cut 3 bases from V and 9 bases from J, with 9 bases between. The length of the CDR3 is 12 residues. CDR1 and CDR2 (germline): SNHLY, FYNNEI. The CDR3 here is CASSDGGLIQYF. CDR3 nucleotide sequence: TGTGCCAGCAGTGACGGGGGGCTCATTCAGTACTTC. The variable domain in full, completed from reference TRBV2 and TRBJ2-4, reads EPEVTQTPSHQVTQMGQEVILRCVPISNHLYFYWYRQILGQKVEFLVSFYNNEISEKSEIFDDQFSVERPDGSNFTLKIRSTKLEDSAMYFCASSDGGLIQYFGAGTRLSVL.

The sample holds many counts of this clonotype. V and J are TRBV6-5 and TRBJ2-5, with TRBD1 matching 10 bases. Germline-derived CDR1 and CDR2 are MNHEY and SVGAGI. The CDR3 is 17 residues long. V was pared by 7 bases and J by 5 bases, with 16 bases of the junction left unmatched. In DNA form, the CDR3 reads TGTGCCAGCATTCCCCAGTACCCGGGACAGGGGTTCGAGACCCAGTACTTC. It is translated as CASIPQYPGQGFETQYF.

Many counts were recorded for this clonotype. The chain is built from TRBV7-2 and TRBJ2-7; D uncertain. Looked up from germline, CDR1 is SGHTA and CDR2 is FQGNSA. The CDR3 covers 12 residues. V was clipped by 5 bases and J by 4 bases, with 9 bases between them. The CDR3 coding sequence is TGTGCCAGCAGCGCCAATGTGTACGAGCAGTACTTC. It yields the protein CASSANVYEQYF.

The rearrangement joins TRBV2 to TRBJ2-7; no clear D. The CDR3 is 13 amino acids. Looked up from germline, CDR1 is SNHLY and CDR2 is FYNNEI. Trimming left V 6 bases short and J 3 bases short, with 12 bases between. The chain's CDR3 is CASSPEDIYEQYF. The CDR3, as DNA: TGTGCCAGCAGCCCCGAGGATATCTACGAGCAGTACTTC.

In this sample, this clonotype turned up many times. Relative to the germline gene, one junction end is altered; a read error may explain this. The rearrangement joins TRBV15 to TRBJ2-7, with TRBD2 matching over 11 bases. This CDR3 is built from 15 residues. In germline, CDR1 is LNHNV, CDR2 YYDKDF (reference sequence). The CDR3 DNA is TGTGCCACCAGCCTACTAGCGGGAGAGGAGTACGGGCAGTACTTC. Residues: CATSLLAGEEYGQYF.

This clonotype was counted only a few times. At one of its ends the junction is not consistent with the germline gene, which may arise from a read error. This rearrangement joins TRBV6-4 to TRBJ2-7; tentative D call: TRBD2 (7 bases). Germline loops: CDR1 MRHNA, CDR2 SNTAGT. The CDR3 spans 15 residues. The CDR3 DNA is TGTGCCAGCAGAGACTCGGGGGGCCCCTCCTACGAGCAGTACTTC. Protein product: CASRDSGGPSYEQYF.

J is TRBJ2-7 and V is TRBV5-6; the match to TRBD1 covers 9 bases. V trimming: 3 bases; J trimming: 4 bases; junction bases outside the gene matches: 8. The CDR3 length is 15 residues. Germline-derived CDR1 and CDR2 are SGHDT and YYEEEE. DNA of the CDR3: TGTGCCAGCAGCTCCTTCCCCGGACAGGGGTACGAGCAGTACTTC. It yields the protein CASSSFPGQGYEQYF.

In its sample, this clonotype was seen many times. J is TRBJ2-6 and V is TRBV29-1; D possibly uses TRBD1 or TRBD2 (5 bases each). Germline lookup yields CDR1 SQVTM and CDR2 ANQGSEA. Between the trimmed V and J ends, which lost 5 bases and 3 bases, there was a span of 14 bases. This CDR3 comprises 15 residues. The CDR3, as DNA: TGCAGCGTTCGAGGGCAGGGATTTGGGGCCAACGTCCTGACTTTC. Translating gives CSVRGQGFGANVLTF. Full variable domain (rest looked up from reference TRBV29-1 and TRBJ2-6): SAVISQKPSRDICQRGTSLTIQCQVDSQVTMMFWYRQQPGQSLTLIATANQGSEATYESGFVIDKFPISRPNLTFSTLTVSNMSPEDSSIYLCSVRGQGFGANVLTFGAGSRLTVL.

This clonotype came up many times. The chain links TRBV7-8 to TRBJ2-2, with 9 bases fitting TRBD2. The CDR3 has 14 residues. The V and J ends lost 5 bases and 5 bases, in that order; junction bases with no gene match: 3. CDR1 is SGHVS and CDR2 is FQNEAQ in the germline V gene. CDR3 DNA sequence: TGTGCCAGCAGCGTTAGCGGGAGAACCGGGGAGCTGTTTTTT. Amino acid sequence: CASSVSGRTGELFF.

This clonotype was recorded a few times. The CDR3 DNA reads as TGTGCCAGCAGTGAAGCCGGGACAGGGGTGGTGTCACCCCTCCACTTT. Translation: CASSEAGTGVVSPLHF. The genes are TRBV2 and TRBJ1-6, with 10 bases that match TRBD1. Germline CDR1 reads SNHLY; CDR2 reads FYNNEI. The CDR3 totals 16 residues. Trimming took 0 bases from V and 10 from J; bases not matched to a gene: 6.

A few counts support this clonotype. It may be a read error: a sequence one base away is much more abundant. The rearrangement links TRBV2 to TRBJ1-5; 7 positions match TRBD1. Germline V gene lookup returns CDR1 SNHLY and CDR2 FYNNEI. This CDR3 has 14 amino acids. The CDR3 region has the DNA TGTGGCAGCAGTGACGGAGGGGGCGGTCAGCCCCAGCATTTT. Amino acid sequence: CGSSDGGGGQPQHF.

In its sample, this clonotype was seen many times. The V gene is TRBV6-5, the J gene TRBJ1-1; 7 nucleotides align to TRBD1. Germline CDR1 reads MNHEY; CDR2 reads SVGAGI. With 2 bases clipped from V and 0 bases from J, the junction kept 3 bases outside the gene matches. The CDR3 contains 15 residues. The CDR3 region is CASSYQQGMNTEAFF. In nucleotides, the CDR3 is TGTGCCAGCAGTTACCAACAGGGGATGAACACTGAAGCTTTCTTT.

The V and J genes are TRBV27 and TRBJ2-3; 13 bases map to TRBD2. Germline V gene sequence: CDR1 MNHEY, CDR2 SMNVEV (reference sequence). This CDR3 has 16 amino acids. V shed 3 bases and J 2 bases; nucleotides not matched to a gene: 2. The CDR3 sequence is CASSFGTSGNTDTQYF. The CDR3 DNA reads TGTGCCAGCAGTTTCGGGACTAGCGGGAACACAGATACGCAGTATTTT.

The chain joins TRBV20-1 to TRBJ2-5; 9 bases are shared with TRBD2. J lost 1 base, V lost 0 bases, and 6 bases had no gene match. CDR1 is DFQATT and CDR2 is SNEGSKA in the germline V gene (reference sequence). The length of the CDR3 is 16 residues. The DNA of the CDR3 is TGCAGTGCTAGAGATCCGCTAGCGGGGCCCCAAGAGACCCAGTACTTC. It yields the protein CSARDPLAGPQETQYF.